Listed below are T cell receptor beta chains from one sample, sequenced in a study of shared clonotypes between healthy human individuals. Produced via immunoSEQ multiplex PCR; TCRdb's table is partial and in-frame only. The top ten clones hold around 1.4% of a sample with approximately 980,000 clones, around three quarters of them seen once. Specimen: memory CD4+ T cells sorted from blood. These receptor sequences come from a young man in good health. Each CDR3 is given with its conserved first and last residue. Fields, in order: CDR3 protein, CDR3 DNA, D gene, J gene, V gene, clone size. D genes are given only for firm matches. Clone size is stated in some rows and not others, as once, few, many or a class when expanded.

CDR3 protein: CATSRGETTNEKLFF; CDR3 DNA: TGTGCCACCTCCAGGGGCGAGACAACTAATGAAAAACTGTTTTTT; D gene: NA; J gene: TRBJ1-4; V gene: TRBV10-3; clone size: NA
CDR3 protein: CASSGGLAGETQYF; CDR3 DNA: TGTGCCAGCAGCGGAGGACTAGCGGGAGAGACCCAGTACTTC; D gene: TRBD2; J gene: TRBJ2-5; V gene: TRBV9; clone size: NA
CDR3 protein: CASSSGTAQETQYF; CDR3 DNA: TGTGCCAGCAGTTCAGGGACGGCCCAAGAGACCCAGTACTTC; D gene: NA; J gene: TRBJ2-5; V gene: TRBV2; clone size: once
CDR3 protein: CASSGLVSTDTQYF; CDR3 DNA: TGTGCCAGCAGTGGACTAGTTAGCACAGATACGCAGTATTTT; D gene: TRBD2; J gene: TRBJ2-3; V gene: TRBV14; clone size: many
CDR3 protein: CASSFGVGGTGELFF; CDR3 DNA: TGTGCCAGCAGCTTTGGGGTCGGCGGCACCGGGGAGCTGTTTTTT; D gene: NA; J gene: TRBJ2-2; V gene: TRBV7-9; clone size: NA
CDR3 protein: CASSIRTGGGETQYF; CDR3 DNA: TGTGCCAGCAGCATCCGGACCGGAGGCGGAGAGACCCAGTACTTC; D gene: NA; J gene: TRBJ2-5; V gene: TRBV5-4; clone size: NA
CDR3 protein: CASSSGGLRVTDTQYF; CDR3 DNA: TGCGCCAGCAGTAGCGGGGGCCTAAGGGTCACAGATACGCAGTATTTT; D gene: TRBD2; J gene: TRBJ2-3; V gene: TRBV5-1; clone size: NA
CDR3 protein: CASRGVQETQYF; CDR3 DNA: TGTGCTAGTCGGGGGGTACAAGAGACCCAGTACTTC; D gene: TRBD2; J gene: TRBJ2-5; V gene: TRBV12-5; clone size: NA
CDR3 protein: CAWSSEGNTEAFF; CDR3 DNA: TGTGCCTGGAGTTCTGAGGGGAACACTGAAGCTTTCTTT; D gene: NA; J gene: TRBJ1-1; V gene: TRBV30; clone size: NA
CDR3 protein: CASSPVVAGETQYF; CDR3 DNA: TGTGCCAGCAGCCCAGTGGTAGCGGGAGAGACCCAGTACTTC; D gene: TRBD2; J gene: TRBJ2-5; V gene: TRBV6-5; clone size: NA
CDR3 protein: CASTPAAGTSGSSEAFF; CDR3 DNA: TGTGCCAGTACCCCGGCGGCAGGCACCTCAGGGTCCAGTGAAGCTTTCTTT; D gene: NA; J gene: TRBJ1-1; V gene: TRBV19; clone size: once
CDR3 protein: CASSVLASSYNEQFF; CDR3 DNA: TGTGCCAGCAGCGTTTTAGCGAGCTCCTACAATGAGCAGTTCTTC; D gene: NA; J gene: TRBJ2-1; V gene: TRBV9; clone size: NA
CDR3 protein: CASSFSRTGGNTGELFF; CDR3 DNA: TGTGCCAGCAGTTTTTCGAGGACAGGGGGGAACACCGGGGAGCTGTTTTTT; D gene: TRBD1; J gene: TRBJ2-2; V gene: TRBV28; clone size: NA
CDR3 protein: CASSVHPGAGTEAFF; CDR3 DNA: TGTGCCAGCAGCGTCCATCCTGGGGCGGGTACTGAAGCTTTCTTT; D gene: NA; J gene: TRBJ1-1; V gene: TRBV5-5; clone size: NA
CDR3 protein: CASSPRGGANEKLFF; CDR3 DNA: TGTGCCAGCAGCCCGAGGGGGGGCGCTAATGAAAAACTGTTTTTT; D gene: NA; J gene: TRBJ1-4; V gene: TRBV9; clone size: NA
CDR3 protein: CASSIDRGSGRSPVYEQYF; CDR3 DNA: TGTGCCAGTAGTATCGATCGGGGTAGCGGGAGAAGCCCGGTGTACGAGCAGTACTTC; D gene: TRBD2; J gene: TRBJ2-7; V gene: TRBV19; clone size: NA
CDR3 protein: CASSPSLQAWRDTEAFF; CDR3 DNA: TGTGCCAGCTCACCCTCGTTACAGGCTTGGCGAGACACTGAAGCTTTCTTT; D gene: NA; J gene: TRBJ1-1; V gene: TRBV18; clone size: NA
CDR3 protein: CASSPTPPGGTDTQYF; CDR3 DNA: TGCGCCAGCAGCCCCACCCCCCCAGGTGGCACAGATACGCAGTATTTT; D gene: NA; J gene: TRBJ2-3; V gene: TRBV5-1; clone size: NA
CDR3 protein: CASSESGRTGELFF; CDR3 DNA: TGTGCCAGCAGTGAATCCGGTAGGACCGGGGAGCTGTTTTTT; D gene: NA; J gene: TRBJ2-2; V gene: TRBV6-1; clone size: NA
CDR3 protein: CASSYLAGTGNEQFF; CDR3 DNA: TGTGCCAGCAGTTATTTAGCCGGAACGGGGAATGAGCAGTTCTTC; D gene: NA; J gene: TRBJ2-1; V gene: TRBV2; clone size: NA
CDR3 protein: CASSHRQGFQETQYF; CDR3 DNA: TGTGCCAGTAGTCACCGACAGGGGTTCCAAGAGACCCAGTACTTC; D gene: TRBD1; J gene: TRBJ2-5; V gene: TRBV19; clone size: NA
CDR3 protein: CAITEFLIPYEQYF; CDR3 DNA: TGTGCCATCACGGAGTTCTTAATCCCCTACGAGCAGTACTTC; D gene: NA; J gene: TRBJ2-7; V gene: TRBV10-3; clone size: NA
CDR3 protein: CATLTVYGYTF; CDR3 DNA: TGTGCCACCCTGACGGTCTATGGCTACACCTTC; D gene: NA; J gene: TRBJ1-2; V gene: TRBV5-4; clone size: NA
CDR3 protein: CASSEQGGRYEQYF; CDR3 DNA: TGTGCCAGCAGTGAACAAGGCGGGCGGTACGAGCAGTACTTC; D gene: NA; J gene: TRBJ2-7; V gene: TRBV6-5; clone size: NA
CDR3 protein: CAWSVPGQIVGEQYF; CDR3 DNA: TGTGCCTGGAGTGTACCGGGACAGATTGTAGGAGAGCAGTACTTC; D gene: TRBD1; J gene: TRBJ2-7; V gene: TRBV30; clone size: many
CDR3 protein: CAWEGQAVSEQFF; CDR3 DNA: TGTGCCTGGGAAGGACAGGCCGTTAGTGAGCAGTTCTTC; D gene: TRBD1; J gene: TRBJ2-1; V gene: TRBV30; clone size: NA
CDR3 protein: CASRNRDDYGYTF; CDR3 DNA: TGTGCCAGCAGAAACCGGGACGACTATGGCTACACCTTC; D gene: NA; J gene: TRBJ1-2; V gene: TRBV6-5; clone size: NA
CDR3 protein: CASRLGERGTDTQYF; CDR3 DNA: TGTGCCAGCAGGCTGGGGGAACGAGGCACAGATACGCAGTATTTT; D gene: NA; J gene: TRBJ2-3; V gene: TRBV2; clone size: NA
CDR3 protein: CASSQLSGEQYF; CDR3 DNA: TGTGCCAGCAGCCAGCTCTCCGGCGAGCAGTACTTC; D gene: NA; J gene: TRBJ2-7; V gene: TRBV7-2; clone size: NA
CDR3 protein: CASSLSIAVPREQYF; CDR3 DNA: TGTGCCAGCAGTTTATCGATTGCCGTCCCTAGGGAGCAGTACTTC; D gene: NA; J gene: TRBJ2-7; V gene: TRBV27; clone size: NA
CDR3 protein: CASSFGRGEKLFF; CDR3 DNA: TGTGCCAGCAGCTTTGGTAGGGGCGAAAAACTGTTTTTT; D gene: NA; J gene: TRBJ1-4; V gene: TRBV7-3; clone size: NA
CDR3 protein: CASSQDGSGTLNEQFF; CDR3 DNA: TGCGCCAGCAGCCAAGATGGCAGCGGGACCCTCAATGAGCAGTTCTTC; D gene: TRBD2; J gene: TRBJ2-1; V gene: TRBV4-3; clone size: NA
CDR3 protein: CASSSTQGTGELFF; CDR3 DNA: TGCGCCAGCAGCTCCACACAGGGCACCGGGGAGCTGTTTTTT; D gene: NA; J gene: TRBJ2-2; V gene: TRBV5-1; clone size: NA
CDR3 protein: CATQRDRVDNQPQHF; CDR3 DNA: TGTGCCACCCAGAGGGACAGGGTCGACAATCAGCCCCAGCATTTT; D gene: TRBD1; J gene: TRBJ1-5; V gene: TRBV19; clone size: NA
CDR3 protein: CARSTGGTHGSGNTIYF; CDR3 DNA: TGCGCCAGGTCGACAGGGGGGACACATGGCTCTGGAAACACCATATATTTT; D gene: TRBD1; J gene: TRBJ1-3; V gene: TRBV5-1; clone size: NA
CDR3 protein: CASSMWLDYGYTF; CDR3 DNA: TGTGCCAGTAGTATGTGGCTCGACTATGGCTACACCTTC; D gene: NA; J gene: TRBJ1-2; V gene: TRBV19; clone size: NA
CDR3 protein: CASSIDRQPQHF; CDR3 DNA: TGTGCCAGTAGTATAGACAGACAGCCCCAGCATTTT; D gene: NA; J gene: TRBJ1-5; V gene: TRBV19; clone size: once
CDR3 protein: CAIRGSTAEQYF; CDR3 DNA: TGTGCCATCCGGGGCAGCACGGCCGAGCAGTACTTC; D gene: NA; J gene: TRBJ2-7; V gene: TRBV10-3; clone size: NA
CDR3 protein: CAISESSTGGLGSPLHF; CDR3 DNA: TGTGCCATCAGTGAGTCATCTACAGGGGGACTGGGTTCACCCCTCCACTTT; D gene: TRBD1; J gene: TRBJ1-6; V gene: TRBV10-3; clone size: NA
CDR3 protein: CASAISSLARGRSGELFF; CDR3 DNA: TGTGCCAGCGCCATTTCCAGCTTGGCCAGGGGGCGTAGCGGGGAGCTGTTTTTT; D gene: TRBD1; J gene: TRBJ2-2; V gene: TRBV7-2; clone size: NA
CDR3 protein: CASSVGSGPAYGYTF; CDR3 DNA: TGTGCCAGCAGCGTAGGCTCAGGGCCGGCCTATGGCTACACCTTC; D gene: NA; J gene: TRBJ1-2; V gene: TRBV9; clone size: NA
CDR3 protein: CASKGDSYEQYF; CDR3 DNA: TGTGCCAGCAAGGGGGACTCCTACGAGCAGTACTTC; D gene: NA; J gene: TRBJ2-7; V gene: TRBV6-1; clone size: NA
CDR3 protein: CASSLTGTSYGYTF; CDR3 DNA: TGTGCCAGCAGCTTAACGGGGACAAGCTATGGCTACACCTTC; D gene: NA; J gene: TRBJ1-2; V gene: TRBV7-3; clone size: NA
CDR3 protein: CAWSTASYEQYF; CDR3 DNA: TGTGCCTGGAGTACCGCCTCCTACGAGCAGTACTTC; D gene: NA; J gene: TRBJ2-7; V gene: TRBV30; clone size: NA